This T cell receptor (beta chain) was documented in a study of Ad26.COV2.S vaccination and SARS-CoV-2 variants. Study summary: Into the muscle, Ad26.COV2.S was dosed once or twice, 56 days apart.

CDR1 LNHNV and CDR2 YYDKDF come from the germline V gene (reference sequence). This CDR3 has 16 residues. Trimming removed 0 bases at V and 0 bases at J, with 9 bases between. The protocol was immunoSEQ multiplex PCR, while the TCRdb copy is restricted to in-frame clones and leaves out a portion. The table includes some 420,000 clones, over 75% detected once. Treatment reported: 15 to 20 received Ad26.COV2.S at low or high dose, single or two shots; 5 received placebo; per-sample allocation not given. Day 63 following the first vaccine or placebo injection was when the samples were taken. This person who donated was an adult of 18-55 years in Boston.

This TCR was recovered from a person between 18 and 65 years old who received the Ad26.COV2.S COVID-19 vaccine or a placebo. V usage is TRBV15 and J usage is TRBJ2-1; D not resolved. This specimen consisted of peripheral blood, obtained in a trial of Ad26.COV2.S vaccine versus placebo. CDR3 loop: CATSRDATRSYNEQFF. Written as DNA, the CDR3 is TGTGCCACCAGCAGAGACGCCACCCGCTCCTACAATGAGCAGTTCTTC. The entire variable domain, with the rest obtained from reference TRBV15 and TRBJ2-1, is as follows: DAMVIQNPRYQVTQFGKPVTLSCSQTLNHNVMYWYQQKSSQAPKLLFHYYDKDFNNEADTPDNFQSRRPNTSFCFLDIRSPGLGDTAMYLCATSRDATRSYNEQFFGPGTRLTVL.